This T cell receptor beta chain is drawn from a study of CD8+ T cells in alopecia areata. Study-wide points: Scalp sample data also include resident alphabeta T cells from normal skin.

Only a few counts were recorded for this clone. Its antigen is unknown. CDR1 is SEHNR and CDR2 is FQNEAQ in the germline V gene (reference sequence). Trimming cost V 5 bases and J 4 bases; bases outside gene matches: 8. The CDR3 contains 15 residues. Isolated RNA was reverse transcribed into cDNA used as the sequencing template. Clones were read by immunoSEQ multiplex PCR, and TCRdb kept only the in-frame ones, dropping some. The table lists 110,000 to 150,000 clones, 62% of them singletons. Input material: CD8+ T cells sorted from blood. This receptor was identified in a human donor in good health. This chain links TRBV7-9 with TRBJ1-3; TRBD1 agrees at 7 bases. The CDR3 sequence: CASSALTGNGNTIYF. CDR3 in DNA: TGTGCCAGCAGCGCATTGACAGGGAACGGAAACACCATATATTTT. The variable domain in full, with the rest retrieved from reference TRBV7-9 and TRBJ1-3, is DTGVSQNPRHKITKRGQNVTFRCDPISEHNRLYWYRQTLGQGPEFLTYFQNEAQLEKSRLLSDRFSAERPKGSFSTLEIQRTEQGDSAMYLCASSALTGNGNTIYFGEGSWLTVV.